This T cell receptor beta chain was recovered during a study of blood T cell repertoires in COVID-19. Study overall: Acute and convalescent COVID-19 specimens originated in the United States, Italy and Spain. In each case, the material was cDNA or gDNA derived from T cells, B-cell-depleted T cells, or PBMCs.

In the authors' methods: Estimation of nucleated cell counts was performed using reference gene primer amplification. The repertoire was sequenced with immunoSEQ multiplex PCR; TCRdb's copy has only in-frame clones and lacks some. V, J and clone size were drawn from that table, and D and trimming were deduced from the DNA. The data contain roughly 150,000 clones, 76% of them singletons. V lost 0 bases and J lost 4, with 12 bases in between. Germline CDR1 is SGDLS and CDR2 is YYNGEE. This CDR3 is 15 amino acids long. Sequencing was performed on peripheral blood. The chain couples TRBV9 to TRBJ2-3; tentatively, D is TRBD2 (7 bases). This TCR was sampled from a woman of 80 years or more with acute or convalescent COVID-19. The CDR3 region is CASSVGEGGPDTQYF. The CDR3 DNA follows: TGTGCCAGCAGCGTAGGTGAGGGGGGGCCAGATACGCAGTATTTT.